The 19 T cell receptor beta chains below come from one sample, sequenced in a study of cytomegalovirus exposure and HLA in healthy donors. The PCR contained 60 Vbeta and 13 Jbeta primers. TCRdb keeps only in-frame clones here, not all; method: immunoSEQ multiplex PCR. This sample has 150,000 to 200,000 clones, with roughly three quarters found just once. Sequenced: PBMCs. Receptors originate from a man aged 55 to 69 in good health and CMV-seronegative.

The J gene is TRBJ2-2, the V gene TRBV7-2, with D perhaps matching TRBD2 (6 bases). There are 15 residues in the CDR3. The ends were cut back, 5 bases at V and 1 base at J, with 11 bases in the middle. Germline V lookup: CDR1 SGHTA, CDR2 FQGNSA. The CDR3 sequence: CASSMGLLNTGELFF. As DNA, the CDR3 is TGTGCCAGCAGCATGGGACTTTTGAACACCGGGGAGCTGTTTTTT.

V gene TRBV6-5 combines with J gene TRBJ1-1; TRBD1 agrees at 9 bases. CDR1 is MNHEY and CDR2 is SVGAGI in the germline V gene. The CDR3 contains 16 residues. The J segment lost 1 base and the V segment lost 3 bases, leaving 6 bases of the junction unmatched. CDR3 amino acids: CASSYWGQGRNTEAFF. The CDR3 DNA sequence: TGTGCCAGCAGTTATTGGGGACAGGGCCGGAACACTGAAGCTTTCTTT.

The genes are TRBV5-4 and TRBJ1-2, with 8 bases fitting TRBD1. The CDR3 has 16 residues. The ends lost 5 bases at V and 2 bases at J; junction bases unmatched: 11. Germline CDR1 reads SGHNT; CDR2 reads YYREEE (reference sequence). The CDR3 DNA reads as TGTGCCAGCAGGGTTTGGGGCTACAGGGGGAACTATGGCTACACCTTC. This translates into CASRVWGYRGNYGYTF.

The J gene is TRBJ1-2, the V gene TRBV6-1; 12 nucleotides align to TRBD1. This CDR3 comprises 13 residues. Germline trimming cut 4 bases from V and 12 bases from J; bases unmatched to any gene: 6. From germline, CDR1 is MNHNS and CDR2 SASEGT. In DNA form, the CDR3 reads TGTGCCAGCAGTGTCCGGGACAGGGGGCTTAACACCTTC. Translation gives CASSVRDRGLNTF.

V gene TRBV6-1 combines with J gene TRBJ1-2; D remains unclear. CDR1 and CDR2 (germline): MNHNS, SASEGT. The CDR3 runs 13 residues. The V end was cut by 1 base, the J end by 4 bases, with 7 bases between. For the CDR3, the DNA is TGTGCCAGCAGTGAAGGTCAAGCCTATGGCTACACCTTC. Protein: CASSEGQAYGYTF.

The rearrangement uses TRBV2 and TRBJ2-3; 10 nucleotides align to TRBD1. CDR1 is SNHLY, CDR2 FYNNEI, per germline. Trimming at V came to 6 bases and at J to 0 bases, leaving 6 bases not matched to a gene. This CDR3 has 16 amino acids. CDR3 DNA: TGTGCCAGCAGGCACTGGACAGGGGGGAGCACAGATACGCAGTATTTT. It yields the protein CASRHWTGGSTDTQYF.

V gene TRBV7-2 combines with J gene TRBJ2-3; perhaps TRBD2 as D (6 bases). V lost 8 bases, J lost 0 bases, and 6 bases lay in between. The CDR3 is made up of 12 amino acids. The V gene's germline CDR1 is SGHTA and CDR2 FQGNSA. The CDR3 DNA follows: TGTGCCAGCGGGAGGAGCACAGATACGCAGTATTTT. Residues: CASGRSTDTQYF.

As to this clone: A junction boundary mismatches the germline segment, possibly from a read error. The chain joins TRBV7-9 to TRBJ1-4; 10 bases are shared with TRBD1. Germline-derived CDR1 and CDR2 are SEHNR and FQNEAQ (reference sequence). There are 14 residues in the CDR3. This CDR3 reads CSSSRDRGGEKLFF. The DNA of the CDR3 is TGTTCCAGCAGCCGGGACAGGGGCGGGGAAAAACTGTTTTTT.

The chain joins TRBV7-9 to TRBJ2-3; a weak D match, TRBD2 (6 bases). The CDR3 spans 16 residues. V was cut by 4 bases and J by 3 bases, with 17 bases left in between. CDR1 and CDR2 (germline): SEHNR, FQNEAQ (reference sequence). CDR3 protein: CASSSTYPGLTDTQYF. CDR3 DNA: TGTGCCAGCAGCTCCACCTATCCGGGACTTACAGATACGCAGTATTTT.

V usage is TRBV6-4 and J usage is TRBJ1-1; weak D call: TRBD1 (6 bases). V was shortened by 4 bases and J by 1 base, with 13 bases between the two germline ends. The CDR3 is made up of 15 amino acids. Germline V CDR1 and CDR2: MRHNA, SNTAGT. The DNA of the CDR3 is TGTGCCAGCAGTGCCCTAGGGGGACCGAACACTGAAGCTTTCTTT. Its protein is CASSALGGPNTEAFF.

As regards this clone: Distinct nucleotide sequences in the sample also encode this CDR3. The chain couples TRBV30 to TRBJ2-7; D is undetermined. V shed 0 bases and J shed 4 bases, with 7 bases lying between them. Per germline, CDR1 GTSNPN and CDR2 SVGIG (reference sequence). CDR3 length: 12 amino acids. The CDR3 loop is CAWSVQSYEQYF. CDR3 DNA sequence: TGTGCCTGGAGTGTACAGTCTTACGAGCAGTACTTC.

This chain uses TRBV6-5 with TRBJ2-3; D ambiguous. V lost 4 bases to trimming and J lost 5 bases, with 10 bases between them. Germline V gene lookup returns CDR1 MNHEY and CDR2 SVGAGI. This CDR3 comprises 13 residues. The CDR3 reads CASSWAREDTQYF. CDR3 coding DNA: TGTGCCAGCAGTTGGGCCAGAGAAGATACGCAGTATTTT.

This clone was seen once. V and J are TRBV6-5 and TRBJ2-2; D gene ambiguous. Trimming took 2 bases from V and 4 from J, leaving 5 bases between them. Per germline, CDR1 MNHEY and CDR2 SVGAGI. This CDR3 spans 13 amino acids. This CDR3 is CASSYIGTGELFF. The CDR3 DNA reads TGTGCCAGCAGTTACATCGGCACCGGGGAGCTGTTTTTT.

The V and J genes are TRBV6-1 and TRBJ2-3; 9 bases align to TRBD2. The CDR3 covers 16 residues. Trimming removed 2 bases from V and 6 bases from J; junction bases left unmatched: 9. Germline V lookup: CDR1 MNHNS, CDR2 SASEGT. The CDR3 spells CASSETMGLAGDTQYF. The CDR3 bases are TGTGCCAGCAGTGAAACTATGGGGCTAGCGGGGGATACGCAGTATTTT.

The gene calls are TRBV7-9 and TRBJ2-7; TRBD1 agrees at 7 bases. The V gene end was trimmed by 5 bases and the J gene end by 0 bases; junction bases not matched to a gene: 10. Germline assignment: CDR1 SEHNR and CDR2 FQNEAQ (reference sequence). CDR3 length: 16 amino acids. For the CDR3, the DNA is TGTGCCAGCAGCCCTATCCCGGGACAGAGCTCCTACGAGCAGTACTTC. It encodes CASSPIPGQSSYEQYF.

This chain links TRBV6-5 with TRBJ2-1; TRBD1 aligns across 9 bases. V shed 5 bases and J 1 base; nucleotides not matched to a gene: 3. CDR3 length: 15 amino acids. Germline CDR1 reads MNHEY; CDR2 reads SVGAGI. The CDR3 sequence: CASSATGGSYNEQFF. As DNA, the CDR3 is TGTGCCAGCAGTGCGACAGGGGGGTCCTACAATGAGCAGTTCTTC.

This clone was seen more than once but under ten times. In DNA, the CDR3 is TGTGCCAGCAGCTTGGCGGGACTAGTGGCGGAGACCCAGTACTTC. Its protein product is CASSLAGLVAETQYF. The chain carries TRBV5-4 and TRBJ2-5; 8 nucleotides agree with TRBD2. The CDR3 runs to 15 residues. The junction had 6 bases not matched to a gene; V was cut back by 0 bases and J by 5 bases. CDR1 SGHNT and CDR2 YYREEE come from the germline V gene (reference sequence).

The chain joins TRBV9 to TRBJ2-7; 9 nucleotides agree with TRBD1. This CDR3 has 15 residues. Germline lookup yields CDR1 SGDLS and CDR2 YYNGEE. J gave up 1 base and V 3 bases, and 5 bases lay outside the gene matches. DNA for the CDR3: TGTGCCAGCAGCGGGATCGGGACAGGGTCCTACGAGCAGTACTTC. Translated: CASSGIGTGSYEQYF.

The chain has TRBV28 and TRBJ2-5; a possible D gene is TRBD2 (5 bases). The germline V gene has CDR1 MDHEN and CDR2 SYDVKM. Between the trimmed V and J ends, which lost 6 bases and 5 bases, there was a span of 7 bases. This CDR3 contains 11 residues. In DNA form, the CDR3 reads TGTGCCAGCAGCTCGGGGGAGACCCAGTACTTC. It is translated as CASSSGETQYF.